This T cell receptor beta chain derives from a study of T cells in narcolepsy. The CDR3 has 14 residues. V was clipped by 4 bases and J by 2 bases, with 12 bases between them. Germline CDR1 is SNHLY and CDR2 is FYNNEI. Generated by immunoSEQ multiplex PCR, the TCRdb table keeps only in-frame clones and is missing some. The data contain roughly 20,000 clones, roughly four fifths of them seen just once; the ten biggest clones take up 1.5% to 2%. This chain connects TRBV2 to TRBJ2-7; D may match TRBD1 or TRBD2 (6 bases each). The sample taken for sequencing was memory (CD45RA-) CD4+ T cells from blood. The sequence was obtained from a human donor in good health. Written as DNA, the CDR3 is TGTGCCAGCAGTGGAACAGGGAGGCCCTACGAGCAGTACTTC. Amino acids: CASSGTGRPYEQYF.